The next 3 T cell receptor beta chains were all read from a single sample in a study of OX40 agonist ivuxolimab in advanced cancers. The method was immunoSEQ multiplex PCR; TCRdb's version includes in-frame clones alone and lacks a portion of them. Here the sample spans 50,000 to 65,000 clones, approximately 80% being singletons. Sample: CD4+ or CD8+ T cells sorted from blood, taken in a trial of the OX40 agonist ivuxolimab. The receptors shown here come from an adult with an advanced solid tumor such as melanoma, head and neck, liver or kidney cancer.

The rearrangement links TRBV11-3 to TRBJ2-7; D ambiguous. The V and J ends lost 1 base and 2 bases respectively, with 0 bases between them. CDR1 is SGHNT and CDR2 is YENEEA in the germline V gene. CDR3 length: 11 residues. The CDR3 loop reads CASSLAYEQYF. The CDR3 DNA reads as TGTGCCAGCAGCTTAGCCTACGAGCAGTACTTC. Looking up the rest from reference TRBV11-3 and TRBJ2-7 gives the full variable domain: EAGVVQSPRYKIIEKKQPVAFWCNPISGHNTLYWYLQNLGQGPELLIRYENEEAVDDSQLPKDRFSAERLKGVDSTLKIQPAELGDSAVYLCASSLAYEQYFGPGTRLTVT.

The chain recombines TRBV2 with TRBJ2-7; D possibly corresponds to TRBD1 (5 bases). Trimming shortened V by 6 bases and J by 3 bases, and 15 bases separated the two germline ends. This CDR3 is 14 amino acids long. Germline assignment: CDR1 SNHLY and CDR2 FYNNEI. The CDR3 DNA follows: TGTGCCAGCAGCCCCCAGGGATCTAACTACGAGCAGTACTTC. This translates into CASSPQGSNYEQYF.

The rearrangement links TRBV11-3 to TRBJ2-7, with TRBD2 as a possible D gene (5 bases). CDR1 and CDR2 (germline): SGHNT, YENEEA. Trimming cost V 2 bases and J 6 bases, with 11 bases left between them. The CDR3 totals 13 residues. The CDR3 here is CASSLRRTGEQYF. CDR3 in DNA: TGTGCCAGCAGCTTACGGAGGACGGGCGAGCAGTACTTC.